A few counts support the clone carrying this T cell receptor (beta chain). The antigen remains undetermined. This specimen belongs to a study of Graves' ophthalmopathy and Graves' hyperthyroidism. Study-level findings and limits: Most thyroid clonotypes with frequency above 0.001 were detected in blood too. Ophthalmopathy progression predictions by the model showed roughly 77% specificity and approximately 69% sensitivity.

The PBMCs were taken from about 9.7 ml of fresh peripheral blood. The authors amplified TCR beta CDR3 regions from RNA transcripts. First-round RT-PCR relied on HTBI primers, and a second-round multiplex PCR came next. Using its own MiXCR run on the multiplex PCR reads, TCRdb lists one record per CDR3 protein. Of about 740,000 distinct CDR3 sequences listed, around 40% are singletons. Germline V lookup: CDR1 MNHEY, CDR2 SVGAGI. V lost 4 bases and J lost 8, with 9 bases in between. This CDR3 spans 13 amino acids. The sample taken for sequencing was peripheral blood. The rearrangement links TRBV6-5 to TRBJ1-6; D gene ambiguous. This TCR came from an adult man with Graves' ophthalmopathy. The CDR3 here is CASSSREDSPLHF. CDR3 sequence (DNA): TGTGCCAGCAGTTCACGGGAGGATTCACCCCTCCACTTT.